Below are 26 T cell receptor beta chains sequenced from a single sample in a study of T-cell reconstitution after alpha-beta-depleted transplantation in children. As it was prepared, the TCRbeta library received unique molecular identifiers. TCRdb itself ran the PCR reads through MiXCR, one entry per CDR3 protein. The repertoire holds a few hundred thousand distinct CDR3 sequences, approximately 42% seen once, with around a quarter in the top ten. The sequences come from PBMCs, collected before TCRalphabeta/CD19-depleted stem cell transplant. These receptors all come from a girl aged 2 to 10 with aplastic anemia, due to receive a stem cell transplant.

This clonotype was counted many times. The rearrangement joins TRBV7-7 to TRBJ2-2, with D possibly being TRBD1 (6 bases). This CDR3 is built from 15 residues. Germline V CDR1 and CDR2: SSHAT, FNYEAQ (reference sequence). DNA for the CDR3: TGTGCTATCTCTATGGGGGCGCGGGACACCGGGGAGCTGTTTTTT. It yields the protein CAISMGARDTGELFF.

The chain employs TRBV27 and TRBJ1-3, with D maybe TRBD1 (6 bases). Per germline, CDR1 MNHEY and CDR2 SMNVEV (reference sequence). The V gene lost 6 bases and the J gene lost 0 bases, with 12 bases spanning the gap. This CDR3 comprises 15 residues. The CDR3, as DNA: TGTGCCAGCAGGCCACAGGGCAACTCTGGAAACACCATATATTTT. It codes for CASRPQGNSGNTIYF.

This clonotype has a single count. The CDR3 nucleotides are TGTGCCAGCAGTGGGCCCGGGAGTCCGCTCCATCAGCCCCAGCATTTT. Protein: CASSGPGSPLHQPQHF. V and J are TRBV27 and TRBJ1-5; D call uncertain. V gave up 5 bases and J gave up 5 bases, with 19 bases separating them. The CDR3 length is 16 residues. Germline-derived CDR1 and CDR2 are MNHEY and SMNVEV (reference sequence).

The chain employs TRBV11-2 and TRBJ1-2; TRBD1 aligns across 7 bases. Trimming removed 5 bases from V and 6 bases from J; junction bases left unmatched: 9. The germline gives CDR1 SGHAT, CDR2 FQNNGV. CDR3 length equals 14 residues. The CDR3 loop reads CASSPDRPRHGYTF. The CDR3 nucleotides read TGTGCCAGCAGCCCGGACAGGCCCCGGCATGGCTACACCTTC.

This clonotype was seen a few times. This CDR3 reads CASSLERGRETQYF. The CDR3 DNA is TGTGCCAGCAGCTTAGAGCGGGGGCGGGAGACCCAGTACTTC. This chain joins TRBV7-2 and TRBJ2-5, with TRBD2 identical over 8 bases. Germline V gene sequence: CDR1 SGHTA, CDR2 FQGNSA. This CDR3 comprises 14 residues. J gave up 5 bases and V 1 base, and 3 bases lay outside the gene matches.

This clonotype has ten or more counts. J is TRBJ2-7 and V is TRBV10-3, with TRBD2 identical over 9 bases. This CDR3 is 14 amino acids long. CDR1 and CDR2 (germline): ENHRY, SYGVKD. V lost 8 bases, J lost 0 bases, and 5 bases stayed unmatched. CDR3 sequence (DNA): TGTGCCATCTCGCGGACTAGCGCCTCCTACGAGCAGTACTTC. Its protein product is CAISRTSASYEQYF.

In the case of this clonotype: Sequence at one end of the junction differs from germline and may be a read error. The V call is TRBV6-7, the J call TRBJ1-5; tentatively, D is TRBD1 (6 bases). TRBV6-7 qualifies as an ORF whose function is uncertain. This CDR3 is 19 amino acids long. CDR3 protein: CTSSYGKVQYAQGNQPQHF. Written as DNA, the CDR3 is TGTACCAGCAGTTATGGGAAGGTACAATACGCCCAGGGGAATCAGCCCCAGCATTTT.

V and J are TRBV5-1 and TRBJ2-1; D not resolved. The CDR3 runs 15 residues. V was cut by 0 bases and J by 4 bases, with 11 bases left in between. The germline gives CDR1 SGHRS, CDR2 YFSETQ. CDR3 protein: CASSLVGYNYNEQFF. CDR3 in DNA: TGCGCCAGCAGCTTGGTAGGCTACAATTACAATGAGCAGTTCTTC. The full variable domain, completed using reference TRBV5-1 and TRBJ2-1, is KAGVTQTPRYLIKTRGQQVTLSCSPISGHRSVSWYQQTPGQGLQFLFEYFSETQRNKGNFPGRFSGRQFSNSRSEMNVSTLELGDSALYLCASSLVGYNYNEQFFGPGTRLTVL.

This clonotype was seen ten or more times. The chain links TRBV5-1 to TRBJ2-1; D possibly matches TRBD1 or TRBD2 (7 bases each). CDR1 and CDR2 from the germline V gene are SGHRS and YFSETQ. V lost 6 bases and J lost 13, with 26 bases in between. This CDR3 spans 15 amino acids. CDR3 DNA sequence: TGCGCCAGCACACCTCGCCAGGGGGGGAATAAAGAACAGTTCTTC. Its translation: CASTPRQGGNKEQFF.

By share, this clonotype counts as medium-sized. The chain combines TRBV5-1 with TRBJ2-1; 10 positions agree with TRBD2. The CDR3 consists of 15 residues. The V gene's germline CDR1 is SGHRS and CDR2 YFSETQ. Germline trimming cut 4 bases from V and 9 bases from J; bases unmatched to any gene: 10. CDR3 protein: CASSSTSGMTPEQFF. CDR3 nucleotide sequence: TGCGCCAGCAGCAGCACTAGCGGGATGACTCCTGAGCAGTTCTTC.

This clonotype turned up a few times. CDR3 nucleotides: TGCGCCAGCAGCCTAAGGGGTGCAGGGCTGTTAAAATTGAACACTGAAGCTTTCTTT. It is translated as CASSLRGAGLLKLNTEAFF. J is TRBJ1-1 and V is TRBV5-1; perhaps TRBD1 as D (5 bases). CDR1 is SGHRS, CDR2 YFSETQ, per germline. Trimming took off 4 bases at V and 0 bases at J, with 25 bases between the two ends. The CDR3 contains 19 residues.

V usage is TRBV10-2 and J usage is TRBJ2-1; 10 bases line up with TRBD2. Trimming cost V 4 bases and J 4 bases; bases outside gene matches: 4. CDR1 and CDR2 from the germline V gene are WSHSY and SAAADI. CDR3 length equals 15 residues. CDR3 loop: CASSGAGGRYNEQFF. In DNA form, the CDR3 reads TGCGCCAGCAGTGGAGCGGGAGGGAGGTACAATGAGCAGTTCTTC.

The chain recombines TRBV7-9 with TRBJ1-1; TRBD1 matches 8 bases. The germline V gene has CDR1 SEHNR and CDR2 FQNEAQ (reference sequence). This CDR3 has 14 amino acids. J gave up 2 bases and V 8 bases, and 7 bases lay outside the gene matches. CDR3 coding DNA: TGTGCCAGCGTAAGACAGGGGTCAAACACTGAAGCTTTCTTT. Translated, it gives CASVRQGSNTEAFF.

V usage is TRBV20-1 and J usage is TRBJ2-1; TRBD2 matches at 13 bases. V lost 3 bases and J lost 2; bases outside the gene matches: 4. Germline CDR1 and CDR2: DFQATT and SNEGSKA (reference sequence). This CDR3 comprises 16 residues. The CDR3 sequence is CSASLTSGGTYNEQFF. CDR3 nucleotides: TGCAGTGCTAGCTTGACTAGCGGGGGGACCTACAATGAGCAGTTCTTC.

The rearrangement links TRBV20-1 to TRBJ2-1; D gene unclear. V gave up 0 bases and J gave up 8 bases, with 11 bases separating them. This CDR3 spans 13 amino acids. Germline V CDR1 and CDR2: DFQATT, SNEGSKA (reference sequence). The CDR3 nucleotides are TGCAGTGCTAGAGATCCTCCCCGGGATGAGCAGTTCTTC. Its translation is CSARDPPRDEQFF.

J is TRBJ2-1 and V is TRBV4-1; the D is unclear. CDR1 is MGHRA, CDR2 YSYEKL, per germline. The V and J ends lost 0 bases and 7 bases respectively, with 7 bases between them. The CDR3 is 13 residues long. CDR3 bases: TGCGCCAGCAGCCAAGACGGATGGAATGAGCAGTTCTTC. It translates to CASSQDGWNEQFF.

This sequence joins TRBV5-4 and TRBJ2-5, with 10 bases aligning to TRBD1. Germline assignment: CDR1 SGHNT and CDR2 YYREEE (reference sequence). After removal of 4 bases from V and 6 bases from J, the junction contained 6 bases not matched to a gene. CDR3 length equals 14 residues. CDR3 in DNA: TGTGCCAGCAGCGGGTGGGACAGGGGACAGACCCAGTACTTC. Protein: CASSGWDRGQTQYF. Together with reference TRBV5-4 and TRBJ2-5, the CDR3 gives the full variable domain: ETGVTQSPTHLIKTRGQQVTLRCSSQSGHNTVSWYQQALGQGPQFIFQYYREEENGRGNFPPRFSGLQFPNYSSELNVNALELDDSALYLCASSGWDRGQTQYFGPGTRLLVL.

This clonotype was counted between two and nine times. The chain uses TRBV11-2 and TRBJ2-3; 11 bases match TRBD1. Trimming at V came to 7 bases and at J to 6 bases, leaving 6 bases not matched to a gene. Germline lookup yields CDR1 SGHAT and CDR2 FQNNGV. The CDR3 has 14 residues. CDR3 sequence reads: CASTGTGGDDTQYF. Here the CDR3 DNA reads TGTGCCAGCACCGGGACAGGGGGAGACGATACGCAGTATTTT.

The chain is built from TRBV5-1 and TRBJ2-7; TRBD2 agrees at 7 bases. The germline gives CDR1 SGHRS, CDR2 YFSETQ. The CDR3 is 13 residues long. V shed 1 base, J shed 6 bases, and the junction held 4 bases outside the gene matches. This CDR3 reads CASSLSPGGEQYV. In DNA form, the CDR3 reads TGCGCCAGCAGCTTGAGCCCGGGAGGCGAGCAGTACGTC.

This clonotype came up many times. V is TRBV12-3 or TRBV12-4 and J is TRBJ2-4, with D unresolved. Trimming pared 5 bases from V and 3 bases from J, leaving 17 bases between. The CDR3 is made up of 16 amino acids. CDR3 sequence reads: CASSPLIEADKNIQYF. The CDR3, as DNA: TGTGCCAGCAGTCCCCTTATAGAGGCCGACAAAAACATTCAGTACTTC.

The CDR3 loop reads CTTLAGSDEQFF. Here the CDR3 DNA reads TGCACCACGTTAGCGGGTTCCGATGAGCAGTTCTTC. The V call is TRBV20-1, the J call TRBJ2-1; 7 positions match TRBD2. Per the germline V gene, CDR1 is DFQATT and CDR2 is SNEGSKA (reference sequence). The CDR3 loop spans 12 amino acids.

The chain recombines TRBV11-2 with TRBJ1-1; the D gene is possibly TRBD1 (6 bases). Germline CDR1 and CDR2: SGHAT and FQNNGV. V was trimmed by 6 bases and J by 1 base, leaving 18 bases between them. CDR3 length: 16 amino acids. The CDR3 loop reads CASRLFRGAPNTEAFF. CDR3 sequence (DNA): TGTGCCAGCAGATTATTCCGGGGGGCGCCGAACACTGAAGCTTTCTTT.

Regarding this clonotype: The conserved final phenylalanine or tryptophan is absent from the CDR3, which likely points to a read error. The rearrangement joins TRBV7-2 to TRBJ1-3; 9 bases agree with TRBD1. Germline V CDR1 and CDR2: SGHTA, FQGNSA. Germline trimming cut 2 bases from V and 6 bases from J; bases unmatched to any gene: 5. This CDR3 is 15 amino acids long. This chain's CDR3 is CASSLTGTGQNTIYY. The CDR3 nucleotides read TGTGCCAGCAGCTTAACGGGGACAGGGCAAAACACCATATATTAT.

This clonotype was seen at least ten times. The rearrangement joins TRBV12-3 or TRBV12-4 to TRBJ2-2; 13 bases agree with TRBD2. V lost 10 bases and J lost 4; bases outside the gene matches: 9. The CDR3 totals 16 residues. This chain's CDR3 is CATGLAGEESTGELFF. In nucleotides, the CDR3 is TGTGCCACCGGACTAGCGGGAGAGGAAAGCACCGGGGAGCTGTTTTTT.

This clonotype was detected ten times or more. This chain joins TRBV20-1 and TRBJ1-5; perhaps TRBD1 as D (5 bases). There are 15 residues in the CDR3. The V end lost 4 bases, the J end lost 3 bases, and 16 bases lay between the germline ends. Germline V gives CDR1 DFQATT, CDR2 SNEGSKA (reference sequence). CDR3 sequence: CSAKRSQGINQPQHF. CDR3 bases: TGCAGTGCTAAAAGGTCGCAGGGCATCAATCAGCCCCAGCATTTT.

This clonotype appeared many times. V is TRBV29-1 and J is TRBJ2-7; maybe TRBD2 (6 bases). Germline V gene sequence: CDR1 SQVTM, CDR2 ANQGSEA. The V end was cut by 7 bases, the J end by 3 bases, with 19 bases between. The CDR3 totals 14 residues. The CDR3 region is CSALLRDGGYEQYF. Written as DNA, the CDR3 is TGCAGCGCCCTATTACGGGACGGGGGCTACGAGCAGTACTTC.